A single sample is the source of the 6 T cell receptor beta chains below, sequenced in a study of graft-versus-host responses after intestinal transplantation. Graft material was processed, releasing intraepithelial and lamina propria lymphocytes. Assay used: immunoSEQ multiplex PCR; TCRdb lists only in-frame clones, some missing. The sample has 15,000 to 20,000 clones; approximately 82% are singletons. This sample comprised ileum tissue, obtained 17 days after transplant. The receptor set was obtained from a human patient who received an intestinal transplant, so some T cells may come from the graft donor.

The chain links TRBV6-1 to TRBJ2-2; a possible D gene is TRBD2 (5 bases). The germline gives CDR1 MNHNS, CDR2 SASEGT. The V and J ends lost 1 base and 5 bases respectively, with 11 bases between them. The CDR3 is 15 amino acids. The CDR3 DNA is TGTGCCAGCAGTGAAGGGACTTTTTCGACCGGGGAGCTGTTTTTT. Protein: CASSEGTFSTGELFF.

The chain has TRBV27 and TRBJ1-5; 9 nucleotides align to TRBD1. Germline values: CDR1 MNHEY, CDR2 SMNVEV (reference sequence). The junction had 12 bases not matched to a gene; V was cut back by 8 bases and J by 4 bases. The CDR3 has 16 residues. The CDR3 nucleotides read TGTGCCAGCCAGGATGCCGGGACAGGGTTTAATCAGCCCCAGCATTTT. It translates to CASQDAGTGFNQPQHF.

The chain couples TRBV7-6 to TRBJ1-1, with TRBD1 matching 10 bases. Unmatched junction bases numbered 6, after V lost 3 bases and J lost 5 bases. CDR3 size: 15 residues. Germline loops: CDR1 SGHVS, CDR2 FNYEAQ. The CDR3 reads CASSLGQGIRTEAFF. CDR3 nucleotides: TGTGCCAGCAGCTTGGGACAGGGGATAAGGACTGAAGCTTTCTTT.

The CDR3 nucleotides read TGTGCCAGCTCACTCCTAGGAGGGGCCGTTGCGAACAATGAGCAGTTCTTC. This codes for CASSLLGGAVANNEQFF. The rearrangement links TRBV18 to TRBJ2-1; tentative D call: TRBD2 (6 bases). Deletions cut 4 bases from V and 5 bases from J, with 21 bases between. The CDR3 sequence is 17 residues long. Germline V gene lookup returns CDR1 KGHSH and CDR2 LQKENI.

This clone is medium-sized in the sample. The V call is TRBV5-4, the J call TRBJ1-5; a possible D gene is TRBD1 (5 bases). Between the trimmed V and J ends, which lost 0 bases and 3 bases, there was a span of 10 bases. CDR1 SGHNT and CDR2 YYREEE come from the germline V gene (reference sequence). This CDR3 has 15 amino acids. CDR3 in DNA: TGTGCCAGCAGCTTGGGAGGGGACCTCAATCAGCCCCAGCATTTT. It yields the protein CASSLGGDLNQPQHF.

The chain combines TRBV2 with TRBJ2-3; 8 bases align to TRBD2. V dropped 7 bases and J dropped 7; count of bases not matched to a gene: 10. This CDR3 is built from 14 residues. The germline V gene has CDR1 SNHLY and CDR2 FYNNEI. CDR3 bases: TGTGCCAGCATTGAGCGGGAGAGGGGGAATACGCAGTATTTT. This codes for CASIERERGNTQYF.